This TCR beta chain originates from a study of T cells in Graves' hyperthyroidism and ophthalmopathy. This clonotype showed up many times. Per germline, CDR1 SNHLY and CDR2 FYNNEI. The CDR3 has 14 amino acids. The V end was cut by 11 bases, the J end by 5 bases, with 22 bases between. From RNA transcripts, TCR beta CDR3 regions were amplified. First-round RT-PCR of the TCR CDR3 relied on the HTBI primer set. TCRdb reanalysed the multiplex PCR reads using MiXCR and keeps one entry per CDR3 protein. The sample consists of 250,000 to 350,000 distinct CDR3 sequences, 15% to 20% of them appearing once. The rearrangement joins TRBV2 to TRBJ2-7, with D perhaps matching TRBD1 (5 bases). This sequence was found in a woman aged 55 to 70 with Graves' ophthalmopathy. Input material: blood. The DNA for the CDR3 is TGTGCCCAACGGCTTGGGGCCCTCATGGACGAGCAGTACTTC. It encodes CAQRLGALMDEQYF.